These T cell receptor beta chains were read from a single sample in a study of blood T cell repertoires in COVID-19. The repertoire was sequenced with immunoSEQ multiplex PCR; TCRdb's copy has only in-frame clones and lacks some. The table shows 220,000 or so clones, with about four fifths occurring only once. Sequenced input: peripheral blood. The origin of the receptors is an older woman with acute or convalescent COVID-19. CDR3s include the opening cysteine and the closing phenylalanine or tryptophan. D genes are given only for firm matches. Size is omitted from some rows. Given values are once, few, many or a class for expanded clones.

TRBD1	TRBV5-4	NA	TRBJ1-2	TGTGCCAGCAGCCGGGCGAATAGGGGGCCTAACTATGGCTACACCTTC	CASSRANRGPNYGYTF
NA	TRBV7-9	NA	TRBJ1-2	TGTGCCAGCAGCTTCCCCCAGGGGCGTAACTATGGCTACACCTTC	CASSFPQGRNYGYTF
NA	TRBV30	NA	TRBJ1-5	TGTGCCTGGAGTGTACCCGTCGGTCGGGGAGTGGTCAGCAATCAGCCCCAGCATTTT	CAWSVPVGRGVVSNQPQHF
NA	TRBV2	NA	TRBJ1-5	TGTGCCAGCAGACAGGGTTGGAGCAATCAGCCCCAGCATTTT	CASRQGWSNQPQHF
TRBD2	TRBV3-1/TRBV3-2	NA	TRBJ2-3	TGTGCCAGCAGCCAAGTCCCTAGCGGGGGAGATACGCAGTATTTT	CASSQVPSGGDTQYF
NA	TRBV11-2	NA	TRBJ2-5	TGTGCCAGCAGCATACAAGAGACCCAGTACTTC	CASSIQETQYF
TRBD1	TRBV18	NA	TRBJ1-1	TGTGCCAGCTCACCAAGGGACAGGGTGAGGGGAACTGAAGCTTTCTTT	CASSPRDRVRGTEAFF
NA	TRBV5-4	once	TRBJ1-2	TGTGCCAGCAGCAACCAGAAATCGGACAGCTCGGGCTACACCTTC	CASSNQKSDSSGYTF
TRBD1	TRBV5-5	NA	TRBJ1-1	TGTGCCAGCAGCTTGGGACAGGCCAGGGGGGCTTTCTTT	CASSLGQARGAFF
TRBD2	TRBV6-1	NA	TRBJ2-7	TGTGCCAGCAGTGAAGGGACTAGCGGTATCTACGAGCAGTACTTC	CASSEGTSGIYEQYF
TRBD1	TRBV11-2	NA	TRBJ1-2	TGTGCCAGCAGCTTAGGACAGGGCTATGGCTACACCTTC	CASSLGQGYGYTF
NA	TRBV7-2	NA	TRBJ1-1	TGTGCCAGCAGCTTAGGCGGCAGGGCTGACCTGTCTTTCTTT	CASSLGGRADLSFF
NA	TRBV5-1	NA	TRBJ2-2	TGCGCCAGCAGCCCCCTCGACCCGGGCACCGGGGAGCTGTTTTTT	CASSPLDPGTGELFF
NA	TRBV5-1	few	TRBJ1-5	TGCGCCAGCAGCTTGGGACTTTCTAGCAATCAGCCCCAGCATTTT	CASSLGLSSNQPQHF
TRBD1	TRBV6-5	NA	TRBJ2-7	TGTGCCAGCAGTACAACAGGGGGCTGGTTGAACGAGCAGTACTTC	CASSTTGGWLNEQYF
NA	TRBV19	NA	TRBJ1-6	TGTGCCAGTAGTATTGGGGGGGATTCACCCCTCCACTTT	CASSIGGDSPLHF
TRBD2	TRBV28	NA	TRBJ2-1	TGTGCCAGCAGTTTAAGTAGTAGCGGGGGACGGAATGAGCAGTTCTTC	CASSLSSSGGRNEQFF
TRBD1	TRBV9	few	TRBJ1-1	TGTGCCAGCAGCGTAGGGGGGACAGCTAACACTGAAGCTTTCTTT	CASSVGGTANTEAFF
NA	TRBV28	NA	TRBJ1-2	TGTGCCAGCAGCAAGACGGGTAACTATGGCTACACCTTC	CASSKTGNYGYTF
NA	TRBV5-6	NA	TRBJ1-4	TGTGCCAGCAGAAGGGGCGTAACTAATGAAAAACTGTTTTTT	CASRRGVTNEKLFF
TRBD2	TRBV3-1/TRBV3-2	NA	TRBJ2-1	TGTGCCAGCAGCCCAGGGACTAGTATTAGGCCGTTCTTC	CASSPGTSIRPFF
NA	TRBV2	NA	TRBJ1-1	TGTGCCGGGGCTAGGAACACTGAAGCTTTCTTT	CAGARNTEAFF
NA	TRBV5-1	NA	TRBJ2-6	TGCGCCAGCAGCTCGCCAGGCGGGGCGGCCAACGTCCTGACTTTC	CASSSPGGAANVLTF
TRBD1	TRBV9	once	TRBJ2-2	TGTGCCAGCAGCGCGACAGGGGGTTCCGGGGAGCTGTTTTTT	CASSATGGSGELFF
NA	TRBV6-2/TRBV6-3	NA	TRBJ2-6	TGTGCCAGCAGCTCCCGACTTAGCTCTGGGGCCAACGTCCTGACTTTC	CASSSRLSSGANVLTF
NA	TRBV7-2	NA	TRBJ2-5	TGTGCCAGCAGCTTATCTTTGACCAGGGGCCGAGAGACCCAGTACTTC	CASSLSLTRGRETQYF
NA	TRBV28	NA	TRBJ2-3	TGTGCCAGCAGTTCGCCAGGCTCCGCTAGCACAGATACGCAGTATTTT	CASSSPGSASTDTQYF
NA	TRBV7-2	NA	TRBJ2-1	TGTGCCAGCAGCTTAGGCGTATTAGTCAATGAGCAGTTCTTC	CASSLGVLVNEQFF
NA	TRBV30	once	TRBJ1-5	TGTGCCTGGAGACAGGGTAGCAATCAGCCCCAGCATTTT	CAWRQGSNQPQHF
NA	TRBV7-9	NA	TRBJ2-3	TGTGCCAGCAGCTTAGATGGGAGTCAGACAGATACGCAGTATTTT	CASSLDGSQTDTQYF
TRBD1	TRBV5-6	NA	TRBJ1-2	TGTGCCAGCAGCTTGGGCACGAGGACAGGGTATTATGGCTACACCTTC	CASSLGTRTGYYGYTF
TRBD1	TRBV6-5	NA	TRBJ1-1	TGTGCCAGCAGAAGGGACAGGGGGAACACTGAAGCTTTCTTT	CASRRDRGNTEAFF
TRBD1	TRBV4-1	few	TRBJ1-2	TGCGCCAGCAGCCAAGTGGGGGTCAGGGGGCAGGGCTACACCTTC	CASSQVGVRGQGYTF
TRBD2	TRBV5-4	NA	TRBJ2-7	TGTGCCAGCAGCTTGGCGGCGGGGGTCTCCTACGAGCAGTACTTC	CASSLAAGVSYEQYF
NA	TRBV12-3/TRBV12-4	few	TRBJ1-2	TGTGCCAGCAGTTTAAACGGCAACGGGGGCTACACCTTC	CASSLNGNGGYTF
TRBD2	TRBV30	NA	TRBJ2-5	TGTGCCTGGAGCGTGCTGGGCACCGGGGGGGGAGAGACCCAGTACTTC	CAWSVLGTGGGETQYF
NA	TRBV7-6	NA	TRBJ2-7	TGTGCCAGCAGCTCACGGCAAGGACCCGTGCAGGGGCGATACGAGCAGTACTTC	CASSSRQGPVQGRYEQYF
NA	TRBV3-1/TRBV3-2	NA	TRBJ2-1	TGTGCCAGCAGCCATGGTCGGCTAAGGGGATTTTTGTTCTTC	CASSHGRLRGFLFF
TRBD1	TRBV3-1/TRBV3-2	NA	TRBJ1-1	TGTGCCAGCAGCCATTCGGGACAGGGGAACACTGAAGCTTTCTTT	CASSHSGQGNTEAFF
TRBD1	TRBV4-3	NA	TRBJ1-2	TGCGCCAGCAGCCAAGAAGTGGGGACAGTTTATGGCTACACCTTC	CASSQEVGTVYGYTF
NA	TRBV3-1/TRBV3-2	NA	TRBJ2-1	TGTGCCAGCAGCCAACATCCAAGCTCTGAGCAGTTCTTC	CASSQHPSSEQFF
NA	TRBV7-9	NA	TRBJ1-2	TGTGCCAGCAGGGCGACAGAGATAGGCTATGGCTACACCTTC	CASRATEIGYGYTF
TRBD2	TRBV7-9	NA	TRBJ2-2	TGTGCCACCCGAGGGGCTAGCGGGGCGAACACCGGGGAGCTGTTTTTT	CATRGASGANTGELFF
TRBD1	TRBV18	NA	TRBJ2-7	TGTGCCAGCTCACCGGGACAGGGGGCGGTCGAGCAGTACTTC	CASSPGQGAVEQYF
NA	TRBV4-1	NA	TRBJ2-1	TGCGCCAGCAGCCAATATAGAAATGAGCAGTTCTTC	CASSQYRNEQFF
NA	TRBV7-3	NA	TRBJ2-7	TGTGCCAGCAGCCCCCAGGGAGGCGGGGGCCCCTACGAGCAGTACTTC	CASSPQGGGGPYEQYF
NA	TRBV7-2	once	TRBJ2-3	TGTGCCAGCAGTTCACAGCCGGCAGATACGCAGTATTTT	CASSSQPADTQYF
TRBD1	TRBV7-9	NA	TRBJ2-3	TGTGCCAGCAGCTCCAATTTGGGACAGACAGATACGCAGTATTTT	CASSSNLGQTDTQYF
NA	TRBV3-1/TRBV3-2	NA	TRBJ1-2	TGTGCCAGCAGCCCCCGGTGGACAGAAAACTATGGCTACACCTTC	CASSPRWTENYGYTF